Presented here are 25 T cell receptor beta chains from one specimen sequenced in a study of blood T cell repertoires in COVID-19 (dated by TCRdb to the early 2020s). The method behind the library was the immunoSEQ multiplex PCR assay. TCRdb obtained this table from immuneACCESS and retained in-frame rearrangements with V and J assigned. These tables miss some clones; where compared with another copy, unresolved V genes account for less than half of the shortfall, and the remainder is unexplained. The sample table contains hundreds of thousands of clones; only one count was recorded for around 80% of them. Around 1.3% of the sample is held by the ten biggest clonotypes. The specimen sequenced was peripheral blood. The receptors derive from a woman aged 25-40 years with COVID-19, enrolled during active disease.

V and J are TRBV6-5 and TRBJ1-1, with a weak D call TRBD1 (6 bases). Looked up from germline, CDR1 is MNHEY and CDR2 is SVGAGI. The CDR3 spans 14 residues. Trimming stripped 1 base from V and 4 bases from J, with 10 bases between. Written as DNA, the CDR3 is TGTGCCAGCAGTTACTGGGGGCCGGGCACTGAAGCTTTCTTT. This translates into CASSYWGPGTEAFF.

The V gene is TRBV11-2, the J gene TRBJ2-7; D is undetermined. The CDR3 has 13 amino acids. The V gene lost 5 bases and the J gene lost 4 bases, with 12 bases spanning the gap. The germline V gene has CDR1 SGHAT and CDR2 FQNNGV. CDR3 DNA: TGTGCCAGCAGCGACATACTCCCATACGAGCAGTACTTC. Encoded protein: CASSDILPYEQYF.

This chain links TRBV19 with TRBJ2-3, with D perhaps TRBD2 (6 bases). Trimming removed 6 bases at V and 4 bases at J, with 17 bases between. CDR3 size: 15 residues. Germline CDR1 is LNHDA and CDR2 is SQIVND (reference sequence). The CDR3 protein is CASRWPGEGADTQYF. The CDR3 DNA reads TGTGCCAGTAGGTGGCCGGGAGAGGGTGCAGATACGCAGTATTTT.

This chain links TRBV30 with TRBJ1-2, with 9 positions matching TRBD1. The V segment lost 0 bases and the J segment 4 bases; nucleotides outside the gene matches: 12. The CDR3 sequence is 17 residues long. Germline lookup yields CDR1 GTSNPN and CDR2 SVGIG (reference sequence). DNA of the CDR3: TGTGCCTGGAGTGTACAGTGGGGGACAGGGTCATTCTATGGCTACACCTTC. As protein: CAWSVQWGTGSFYGYTF.

This chain's CDR3 is CASSEGGTGNQPQHF. In DNA form, the CDR3 reads TGTGCCAGCAGTGAGGGTGGGACAGGTAATCAGCCCCAGCATTTT. J is TRBJ1-5 and V is TRBV25-1; 8 bases agree with TRBD1. Germline V gives CDR1 MGHDK, CDR2 SYGVNS. The CDR3 length is 15 residues. V lost 3 bases to trimming and J lost 4 bases; unmatched junction nucleotides: 5.

The chain is built from TRBV28 and TRBJ2-7, with 9 bases identical to TRBD1. The germline V gene has CDR1 MDHEN and CDR2 SYDVKM. This CDR3 contains 14 residues. V shed 5 bases and J 3 bases; nucleotides not matched to a gene: 5. The DNA of the CDR3 is TGTGCCAGCAGTCTGACAGGGGGGCTCTACGAGCAGTACTTC. This translates into CASSLTGGLYEQYF. Full variable domain (missing parts from reference TRBV28 and TRBJ2-7): DVKVTQSSRYLVKRTGEKVFLECVQDMDHENMFWYRQDPGLGLRLIYFSYDVKMKEKGDIPEGYSVSREKKERFSLILESASTNQTSMYLCASSLTGGLYEQYFGPGTRLTVT.

The rearrangement joins TRBV24-1 to TRBJ2-7; maybe TRBD1 (6 bases). Trimming took 10 bases from V and 2 from J, leaving 20 bases between them. Germline lookup yields CDR1 KGHDR and CDR2 SFDVKD. The CDR3 totals 15 residues. DNA for the CDR3: TGTGCCACTGGAGCCCGGGACACTTACACCTACGAGCAGTACTTC. Its protein product is CATGARDTYTYEQYF.

Only a few counts were recorded for this clone. This chain joins TRBV14 and TRBJ2-1, with 13 bases aligning to TRBD2. V shed 4 bases and J 7 bases; nucleotides not matched to a gene: 4. CDR3 length: 15 residues. Germline CDR1 and CDR2: SGHDN and FVKESK. Here the CDR3 reads CASSPLLAGGNEQFF. Written as DNA, the CDR3 is TGTGCCAGCAGCCCTCTACTAGCGGGGGGGAATGAGCAGTTCTTC. The full variable domain, rest sourced from reference TRBV14 and TRBJ2-1, is EAGVTQFPSHSVIEKGQTVTLRCDPISGHDNLYWYRRVMGKEIKFLLHFVKESKQDESGMPNNRFLAERTGGTYSTLKVQPAELEDSGVYFCASSPLLAGGNEQFFGPGTRLTVL.

The rearrangement uses TRBV6-5 and TRBJ2-2; no definite D call. Germline loops: CDR1 MNHEY, CDR2 SVGAGI. This CDR3 is 15 amino acids long. V was pared by 11 bases and J by 4 bases, with 20 bases between. The CDR3, as DNA: TGTGCCTCGGCCCGTCCGATACGAGGCACCGGGGAGCTGTTTTTT. Encoded protein: CASARPIRGTGELFF.

This chain joins TRBV25-1 and TRBJ2-7, with D perhaps TRBD2 (5 bases). V was pared by 6 bases and J by 3 bases, with 21 bases between. The CDR3 contains 16 residues. In germline, CDR1 is MGHDK, CDR2 SYGVNS. In DNA, the CDR3 is TGTGCCAGCAGCCCCCTGGAGGCGGAAAGCTACTACGAGCAGTACTTC. Translated, it gives CASSPLEAESYYEQYF.

This chain uses TRBV3-1 (or the pseudogene TRBV3-2) with TRBJ2-1; 12 nucleotides agree with TRBD2. The CDR3 loop spans 17 amino acids. The germline gives CDR1 LGHDT, CDR2 YNNKEL (reference sequence). Trimming removed 4 bases from V and 5 bases from J; junction bases left unmatched: 9. The CDR3 here is CASSLGLAGPVDNEQFF. CDR3 bases: TGTGCCAGCAGCCTTGGACTAGCGGGACCGGTTGACAATGAGCAGTTCTTC.

The chain recombines TRBV6-5 with TRBJ1-6; D gene unclear. CDR1 is MNHEY, CDR2 SVGAGI, per germline. Trimming cost V 8 bases and J 9 bases, with 20 bases left between them. There are 15 residues in the CDR3. The CDR3 DNA reads TGTGCCAGCTTTAGACAAGGCACCTTGGGTTCACCCCTCCACTTT. Translation gives CASFRQGTLGSPLHF.

The rearrangement joins TRBV6-5 to TRBJ2-5, with D perhaps matching TRBD1 (5 bases). Germline V gene lookup returns CDR1 MNHEY and CDR2 SVGAGI. Trimming left V 4 bases short and J 9 bases short, with 9 bases between. CDR3 size: 11 residues. CDR3 nucleotide sequence: TGTGCCAGCAGTTGGGGCACGGCCCAGTACTTC. This translates into CASSWGTAQYF.

The gene calls are TRBV7-9 and TRBJ2-1, with TRBD1 matching 10 bases. Per the germline V gene, CDR1 is SEHNR and CDR2 is FQNEAQ (reference sequence). CDR3 size: 15 residues. After removal of 5 bases from V and 7 bases from J, the junction contained 8 bases not matched to a gene. The CDR3 DNA reads as TGTGCCAGCAGCGTTCCGGGACAGGGGAGGAATGAGCAGTTCTTC. It encodes CASSVPGQGRNEQFF.

The chain uses TRBV3-1 (or the pseudogene TRBV3-2) and TRBJ2-4; the D gene is possibly TRBD1 (5 bases). V lost 3 bases to trimming and J lost 7 bases, with 13 bases between them. In germline, CDR1 is LGHDT, CDR2 YNNKEL (reference sequence). This CDR3 has 14 residues. The CDR3 DNA reads as TGTGCCAGCAGCCACGGCCAGGGTCTTAACATTCAGTACTTC. Amino acid sequence: CASSHGQGLNIQYF.

The V gene is TRBV3-1 (or the pseudogene TRBV3-2), the J gene TRBJ2-3; 8 bases map to TRBD1. The junction had 3 bases not matched to a gene; V was cut back by 1 base and J by 0 bases. Per germline, CDR1 LGHDT and CDR2 YNNKEL (reference sequence). This CDR3 has 16 amino acids. CDR3 sequence reads: CASSQGDRTSTDTQYF. CDR3 bases: TGTGCCAGCAGCCAAGGGGACAGGACTAGCACAGATACGCAGTATTTT.

This chain uses TRBV3-1 (or the pseudogene TRBV3-2) with TRBJ2-3; D not resolved. CDR1 and CDR2 (germline): LGHDT, YNNKEL (reference sequence). The CDR3 runs 12 residues. V was pared by 0 bases and J by 8 bases, with 6 bases between. CDR3 region: CASSQDIRTQYF. The CDR3 DNA sequence: TGTGCCAGCAGCCAAGATATCCGTACGCAGTATTTT.

This clone was recorded only once. The chain's CDR3 is CASSQVSGGTEAFF. For the CDR3, the DNA is TGCGCCAGCAGCCAAGTCTCTGGAGGCACTGAAGCTTTCTTT. The chain combines TRBV4-3 with TRBJ1-1; D is unclear. Germline values: CDR1 LGHNA, CDR2 YSLEER. This CDR3 is 14 amino acids long. Trimming shortened V by 1 base and J by 4 bases, and 10 bases separated the two germline ends.

The CDR3 spells CASTGSSYEQYF. The CDR3, as DNA: TGTGCCAGCACCGGGAGCTCCTACGAGCAGTACTTC. The rearrangement links TRBV25-1 to TRBJ2-7; a possible D gene is TRBD2 (6 bases). Germline V gene lookup returns CDR1 MGHDK and CDR2 SYGVNS. Trimming took 7 bases from V and 0 from J, leaving 7 bases between them. CDR3 length equals 12 residues.

The gene calls are TRBV30 and TRBJ2-1, with unresolved D. The CDR3 spans 13 residues. Germline CDR1 GTSNPN, CDR2 SVGIG (reference sequence). With 3 bases removed from V and 7 bases from J, the gap between germline ends came to 13 bases. CDR3 DNA sequence: TGTGCCTGGAGCCGTACTCCAATGAATGAGCAGTTCTTC. This translates into CAWSRTPMNEQFF.

The chain is built from TRBV7-3 and TRBJ2-5; 7 bases align to TRBD2. V lost 5 bases and J lost 3; bases outside the gene matches: 3. Germline CDR1 reads SGHTA; CDR2 reads FQGTGA. The CDR3 sequence is 13 residues long. This CDR3 reads CASSHGRKETQYF. As DNA, the CDR3 is TGTGCCAGCAGCCACGGGAGGAAAGAGACCCAGTACTTC.

This clone was detected only once. The rearrangement joins TRBV7-3 to TRBJ2-1; TRBD1 matches at 9 bases. The ends lost 4 bases at V and 1 base at J; junction bases unmatched: 2. From germline, CDR1 is SGHTA and CDR2 FQGTGA. The CDR3 runs to 15 residues. CDR3 in amino acids: CASSSGTGSYNEQFF. In DNA form, the CDR3 reads TGTGCCAGCAGCTCCGGGACAGGGTCCTACAATGAGCAGTTCTTC. Full variable domain (remainder filled in from reference TRBV7-3 and TRBJ2-1): GAGVSQTPSNKVTEKGKYVELRCDPISGHTALYWYRQSLGQGPEFLIYFQGTGAADDSGLPNDRFFAVRPEGSVSTLKIQRTERGDSAVYLCASSSGTGSYNEQFFGPGTRLTVL.

This chain joins TRBV9 and TRBJ1-4; possible D gene TRBD1, 6 bases. Trimming shortened V by 4 bases and J by 14 bases, and 12 bases separated the two germline ends. Germline CDR1 SGDLS, CDR2 YYNGEE. The CDR3 spans 11 residues. CDR3 region: CASSSQGRLFF. CDR3 nucleotides: TGTGCCAGCAGCTCACAGGGCCGCCTGTTTTTT.

There are a few counts of this clone. The chain joins TRBV6-1 to TRBJ1-1, with 7 bases identical to TRBD1. The CDR3 covers 16 residues. Looked up from germline, CDR1 is MNHNS and CDR2 is SASEGT. V trimming: 4 bases; J trimming: 5 bases; junction bases outside the gene matches: 13. This chain's CDR3 is CASSVRRRGRWTEAFF. CDR3 bases: TGTGCCAGCAGTGTCAGGAGAAGGGGGCGTTGGACTGAAGCTTTCTTT.

V gene TRBV5-4 combines with J gene TRBJ2-2; 14 bases fit TRBD2. The CDR3 loop spans 18 amino acids. Germline CDR1 is SGHNT and CDR2 is YYREEE (reference sequence). After removal of 4 bases from V and 1 base from J, the junction contained 6 bases not matched to a gene. In nucleotides, the CDR3 is TGTGCCAGCAGCGGCGGGACTAGCGGGAGCCTGAACACCGGGGAGCTGTTTTTT. It is translated as CASSGGTSGSLNTGELFF. The full variable domain, rest sourced from reference TRBV5-4 and TRBJ2-2, is ETGVTQSPTHLIKTRGQQVTLRCSSQSGHNTVSWYQQALGQGPQFIFQYYREEENGRGNFPPRFSGLQFPNYSSELNVNALELDDSALYLCASSGGTSGSLNTGELFFGEGSRLTVL.